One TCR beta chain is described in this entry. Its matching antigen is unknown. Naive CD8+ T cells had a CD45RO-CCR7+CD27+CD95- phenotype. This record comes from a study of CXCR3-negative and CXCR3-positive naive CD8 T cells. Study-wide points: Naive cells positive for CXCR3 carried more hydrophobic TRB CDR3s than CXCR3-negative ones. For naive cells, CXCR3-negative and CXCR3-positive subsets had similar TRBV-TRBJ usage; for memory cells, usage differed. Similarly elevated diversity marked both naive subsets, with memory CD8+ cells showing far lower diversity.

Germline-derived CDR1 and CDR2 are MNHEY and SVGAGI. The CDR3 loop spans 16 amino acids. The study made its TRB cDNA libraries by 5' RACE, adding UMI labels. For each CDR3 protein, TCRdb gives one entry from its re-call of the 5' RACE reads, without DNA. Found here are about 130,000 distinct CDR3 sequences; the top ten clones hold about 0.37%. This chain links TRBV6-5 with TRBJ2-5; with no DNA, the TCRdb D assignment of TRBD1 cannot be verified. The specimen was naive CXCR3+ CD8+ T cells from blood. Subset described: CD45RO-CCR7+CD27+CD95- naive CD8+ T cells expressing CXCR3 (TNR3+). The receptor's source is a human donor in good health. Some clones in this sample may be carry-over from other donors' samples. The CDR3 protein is CASSYSSSGAKETQYF.